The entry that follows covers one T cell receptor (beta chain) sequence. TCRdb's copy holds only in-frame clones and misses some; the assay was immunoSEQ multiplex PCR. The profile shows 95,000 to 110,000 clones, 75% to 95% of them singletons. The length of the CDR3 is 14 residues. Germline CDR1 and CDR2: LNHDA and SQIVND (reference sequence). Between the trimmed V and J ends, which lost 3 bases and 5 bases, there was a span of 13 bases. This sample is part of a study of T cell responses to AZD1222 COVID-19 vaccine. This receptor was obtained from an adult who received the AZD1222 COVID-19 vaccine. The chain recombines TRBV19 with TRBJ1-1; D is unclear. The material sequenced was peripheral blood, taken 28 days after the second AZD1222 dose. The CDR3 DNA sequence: TGTGCCAGTAGTATTGGAGCGATTAGGACTGAAGCTTTCTTT. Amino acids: CASSIGAIRTEAFF.